The subject of this entry is one T cell receptor beta chain. As yet, its antigen is unknown. The data were taken from a study of shared clonotypes between healthy human individuals. The overall study: CD4 naive cells filled three plates per donor, CD4 memory three, CD8 naive two and CD8 memory one.

Findings and limits, study-wide: Naive CD4 clonotypes overlapped across a handful of donors at about 5.3%.

Original handling: Owing to the provision of junction-only sequences devoid of quality scores by immunoSEQ, filtering differed. Only in-frame clones appear in the TCRdb table, and some are missing; sequencing was by immunoSEQ multiplex PCR. V, J and clone size derive from that table, while D and trimming were established from the DNA sequence. This table holds roughly 1 million clones, around 75% found once. CD4+ cell separation produced CD45RA+ naive and CD45RA-negative memory subsets. CDR1 is GTSNPN and CDR2 is SVGIG in the germline V gene (reference sequence). The CDR3 spans 11 residues. The source material was memory CD4+ T cells sorted from blood. Stated subset: CD45RA-negative fraction. This chain uses TRBV30 with TRBJ2-5; 9 nucleotides match TRBD1. Judging by the DNA end, TRBJ2-7 fits better; the J call may be wrong. This TCR derives from a man in his late teens or twenties in good health. The CDR3 here is CAGGTGYEQYF. CDR3 in DNA: TGTGCCGGAGGGACAGGGTACGAGCAGTACTTC.